Shown below are 5 T cell receptor beta chains from a single sample sequenced in a study of OX40 agonist ivuxolimab in advanced cancers. The method was the immunoSEQ multiplex PCR assay. TCRdb limited this immuneACCESS table to in-frame rearrangements with V and J called. A share of clones is missing; checked studies link under half to unresolved V genes, and the rest is unexplained. The sample table holds tens of thousands of clones, of which approximately 89% were seen once. The ten largest clones represent approximately 20% of the sample. Material: CD4+ or CD8+ T cells sorted from blood, obtained in a trial of the OX40 agonist ivuxolimab. The receptors here all came from an adult with an advanced solid tumor such as melanoma, head and neck, liver or kidney cancer.

The chain links TRBV2 to TRBJ2-7; the D gene could be TRBD1 or TRBD2 (6 bases each). The germline CDR1 and CDR2 sequences are SNHLY and FYNNEI. The length of the CDR3 is 16 residues. V gave up 7 bases and J gave up 2 bases, with 21 bases separating them. The DNA for the CDR3 is TGTGCCAGCATGGGGGGCAGACAGAAAAGAACCTACGAGCAGTACTTC. It encodes CASMGGRQKRTYEQYF.

The chain links TRBV5-5 to TRBJ2-1; D is unresolved. Between the trimmed V and J ends, which lost 0 bases and 10 bases, there was a span of 5 bases. CDR1 and CDR2 from the germline V gene are SGHKS and YYEKEE (reference sequence). CDR3 length: 11 residues. The CDR3 nucleotides are TGTGCCAGCAGCTTGGGCGTAGAGCAGTTCTTC. This encodes CASSLGVEQFF.

J is TRBJ2-7 and V is TRBV2, with D unclear. Germline values: CDR1 SNHLY, CDR2 FYNNEI. This CDR3 contains 14 residues. Trimming left V 3 bases short and J 0 bases short, with 9 bases between. CDR3 bases: TGTGCCAGCAGTGAGGGATTCCGCTCCTACGAGCAGTACTTC. Its protein product is CASSEGFRSYEQYF.

The rearrangement joins TRBV7-9 to TRBJ2-2, with TRBD1 matching over 7 bases. Germline V gene lookup returns CDR1 SEHNR and CDR2 FQNEAQ (reference sequence). The length of the CDR3 is 14 residues. With 5 bases clipped from V and 4 bases from J, the junction kept 4 bases outside the gene matches. CDR3 sequence (DNA): TGTGCCAGCAGCACAGGGGAGCGCACCGGGGAGCTGTTTTTT. Amino acids: CASSTGERTGELFF.

The gene calls are TRBV28 and TRBJ2-1; the match to TRBD2 covers 7 bases. The CDR3 spans 15 residues. Germline lookup yields CDR1 MDHEN and CDR2 SYDVKM. The junction had 13 bases not matched to a gene; V was cut back by 6 bases and J by 8 bases. The CDR3 is CASRIAGSGDYEQFF. The CDR3 DNA reads as TGTGCCAGCAGAATAGCGGGTTCTGGGGACTATGAGCAGTTCTTC.